This T cell receptor (beta chain) was retrieved from a study of blood T cell repertoires in COVID-19. This clone was observed a handful of times. Study members were between about 18 and 90 years old and lived in fewer than 30 US regions. The CDR3 consists of 15 residues. The V segment lost 3 bases and the J segment 4 bases; nucleotides outside the gene matches: 6. Germline values: CDR1 MNHNS, CDR2 SASEGT. In the original analysis: Estimates of nucleated cell counts were drawn from the amplification of reference gene primers. Sequencing used immunoSEQ multiplex PCR; TCRdb keeps in-frame clones, though not all of them. V, J and clone size were drawn from that table, and D and trimming were deduced from the DNA. The table shows around 320,000 clones, with around 89% occurring only once.

V gene TRBV6-1 combines with J gene TRBJ2-7, with TRBD1 identical over 10 bases. The material sequenced was PBMCs or T cells enriched from blood (not recorded which). This sequence originates from a woman aged 18-35 years with acute COVID-19. The CDR3 DNA follows: TGTGCCAGCAGTGAGGGACAGGGGATTTTGTACGAGCAGTACTTC. It codes for CASSEGQGILYEQYF.